Included here is one T cell receptor (beta chain) sequence, with context. At one end the junction does not follow the germline gene, possibly because of a read error. The entry originates in a study of blood T cell repertoires in COVID-19. Study in general: COVID-19 samples, acute and convalescent, were from the United States, Italy and Spain. PBMCs, B-cell-depleted T cells, or T cells were the source of the cDNA or gDNA that made up the material.

Source study methods: Counts of nucleated cells, estimated from reference gene primer amplification, were obtained. Method: immunoSEQ multiplex PCR; TCRdb's copy keeps in-frame clones and lacks some. That table gives V, J and clone size, and the DNA gave D and trimming. The data contain some 38,000 clones, about 82% of them singletons. Germline V gene data show CDR1 as SGHVS and CDR2 as FNYEAQ. The CDR3 sequence is 15 residues long. This receptor was taken from a man aged 50 or older with active COVID-19. The sample was peripheral blood. The chain is built from TRBV7-6 and TRBJ2-5, with 7 nucleotides matching TRBD1. The CDR3, as DNA: TGTGCCAGCAGCGTACAAACAGGGGAAGGAGGACCTTCCGACTTC. It codes for CASSVQTGEGGPSDF.